The sequence of this T cell receptor beta chain was determined in a study of radiation and T cells in renal cell carcinoma. Study as a whole: Nephrectomy followed 15 Gy stereotactic body radiation by 4 weeks. Broader study findings: Pretreatment tumor biopsies were lacking, so baseline clonotypes are unknown. In blood, top tumor clones expanded by 2 weeks, shrinking by 4.

As concerns this clone: The antigen remains unidentified.

Clones were read by immunoSEQ multiplex PCR, and TCRdb kept only the in-frame ones, dropping some. The data hold some 120,000 clones, with around 84% observed a single time. V was trimmed by 1 base and J by 5 bases, leaving 10 bases between them. CDR1 and CDR2 from the germline V gene are SGHAT and FQDESV (reference sequence). The CDR3 is 14 residues long. Time point noted: baseline pretreatment blood. Described treatment: 15 Gy SBRT to primary tumor, nephrectomy 4 weeks later. Clear cell pathology was present in this patient's renal cell carcinoma. The sample consisted of blood, taken from a patient whose treatment included radiotherapy and nephrectomy. This sequence joins TRBV11-1 and TRBJ2-3; D uncertain. This TCR was recovered from a woman in her sixties or seventies with renal cell carcinoma. The CDR3, as DNA: TGTGCCAGCAGCTTAGAGACGGCCCAAGATACGCAGTATTTT. Translation gives CASSLETAQDTQYF.